These T cell receptor beta chains were read from a single sample in a study of early T cells in non-severe SARS-CoV-2 infection. TCRdb independently ran MiXCR on the 5' RACE reads; one entry per CDR3 protein. Of about 70,000 distinct CDR3 sequences detected, over 4% appear once; the ten largest clones hold about 7%. The sequencing used whole blood, collected at baseline. The source is an adult who was a healthcare worker with PCR-confirmed SARS-CoV-2 infection or an uninfected control (not recorded which). The CDR3 runs from the conserved cysteine through the conserved F or W. The order of the fields is CDR3 protein, CDR3 DNA, clone size, D gene, V gene, J gene. The D gene is left open where the match is weak. The size of a clone is reported for some rows only, either as once, few or many, or as a class for expanded clones.

CDR3 protein: CASSWGGNRDEQFF; CDR3 DNA: TGTGCCAGCAGCTGGGGGGGGAATAGGGATGAGCAGTTCTTC; clone size: many; D gene: TRBD2; V gene: TRBV6-2/TRBV6-3; J gene: TRBJ2-1
CDR3 protein: CASSGDRGRRYGYTF; CDR3 DNA: TGTGCCAGCAGCGGCGACAGGGGGCGAAGGTATGGCTACACCTTC; clone size: many; D gene: TRBD1; V gene: TRBV5-5; J gene: TRBJ1-2
CDR3 protein: CASSPRGTETNSPLHF; CDR3 DNA: TGCGCCAGCAGCCCCCGAGGGACAGAAACTAATTCACCCCTCCACTTT; clone size: NA; D gene: TRBD1; V gene: TRBV5-1; J gene: TRBJ1-6
CDR3 protein: CASSELGRPYF; CDR3 DNA: TGTGCCAGCAGTGAACTAGGGCGCCCCTACTTC; clone size: many; D gene: NA; V gene: TRBV6-1; J gene: TRBJ2-7
CDR3 protein: CASSSRTSQYNEQFF; CDR3 DNA: TGTGCCAGCAGCTCCCGGACTAGCCAGTACAATGAGCAGTTCTTC; clone size: many; D gene: TRBD2; V gene: TRBV11-3; J gene: TRBJ2-1
CDR3 protein: CASSEEAGASTDTQYF; CDR3 DNA: TGTGCCAGCAGTGAAGAGGCGGGAGCTAGCACAGATACGCAGTATTTT; clone size: many; D gene: TRBD2; V gene: TRBV25-1; J gene: TRBJ2-3
CDR3 protein: CSAAGTSGTDTQYF; CDR3 DNA: TGCAGTGCGGCCGGGACTAGCGGAACAGATACGCAGTATTTT; clone size: many; D gene: TRBD2; V gene: TRBV20-1; J gene: TRBJ2-3
CDR3 protein: CASSALSGTDTQYF; CDR3 DNA: TGTGCCAGCAGCGCCCTTTCTGGCACAGATACGCAGTATTTT; clone size: many; D gene: NA; V gene: TRBV28; J gene: TRBJ2-3
CDR3 protein: CASSLNLPEAFF; CDR3 DNA: TGTGCCAGCAGCTTAAATTTGCCCGAAGCTTTCTTT; clone size: many; D gene: NA; V gene: TRBV7-9; J gene: TRBJ1-1
CDR3 protein: CASSPRGAGANVLTF; CDR3 DNA: TGTGCCAGCAGTCCCCGAGGGGCTGGGGCCAACGTCCTGACTTTC; clone size: many; D gene: NA; V gene: TRBV6-5; J gene: TRBJ2-6
CDR3 protein: CASSLVTGASYNSPLHF; CDR3 DNA: TGTGCCAGCAGCTTAGTGACAGGGGCCTCCTATAATTCACCCCTCCACTTT; clone size: NA; D gene: TRBD1; V gene: TRBV7-8; J gene: TRBJ1-6
CDR3 protein: CASSEAGTYNEQFF; CDR3 DNA: TGTGCCAGCAGTGAAGCCGGGACATACAATGAGCAGTTCTTC; clone size: NA; D gene: NA; V gene: TRBV6-1; J gene: TRBJ2-1
CDR3 protein: CASSPQQGEYGYTF; CDR3 DNA: TGCGCCAGCAGCCCCCAGCAGGGTGAATATGGCTACACCTTC; clone size: NA; D gene: NA; V gene: TRBV10-2; J gene: TRBJ1-2
CDR3 protein: CATGQIHTGELFF; CDR3 DNA: TGTGCGACCGGACAGATACACACCGGGGAGCTGTTTTTT; clone size: NA; D gene: NA; V gene: TRBV2; J gene: TRBJ2-2
CDR3 protein: CAIRTGTENTEAFF; CDR3 DNA: TGTGCCATTCGGACAGGGACGGAGAACACTGAAGCTTTCTTT; clone size: few; D gene: TRBD1; V gene: TRBV10-3; J gene: TRBJ1-1
CDR3 protein: CASSELRGTPSEKLFF; CDR3 DNA: TGTGCCAGCAGTGAATTGCGAGGGACCCCCTCTGAAAAACTGTTTTTT; clone size: many; D gene: NA; V gene: TRBV2; J gene: TRBJ1-4
CDR3 protein: CASRAWGQGASLGEQYF; CDR3 DNA: TGTGCCAGCAGGGCTTGGGGACAGGGGGCATCCTTGGGCGAGCAGTACTTC; clone size: many; D gene: TRBD1; V gene: TRBV28; J gene: TRBJ2-7
CDR3 protein: CAISEDASGRRNIQYF; CDR3 DNA: TGTGCCATCAGTGAAGATGCGTCGGGACGCCGAAACATTCAGTACTTC; clone size: few; D gene: NA; V gene: TRBV10-3; J gene: TRBJ2-4
CDR3 protein: CSVPGDYNEQFF; CDR3 DNA: TGCAGCGTACCCGGGGACTACAATGAGCAGTTCTTC; clone size: many; D gene: NA; V gene: TRBV29-1; J gene: TRBJ2-1
CDR3 protein: CASSLSRYTDTQYF; CDR3 DNA: TGTGCCAGCAGCTTGTCGCGGTACACAGATACGCAGTATTTT; clone size: many; D gene: NA; V gene: TRBV7-3; J gene: TRBJ2-3
CDR3 protein: CASIRSPGGGYGYTF; CDR3 DNA: TGTGCCAGCATCAGATCTCCAGGGGGCGGCTATGGCTACACCTTC; clone size: NA; D gene: TRBD1; V gene: TRBV6-5; J gene: TRBJ1-2
CDR3 protein: CASSSPLAGTGELFF; CDR3 DNA: TGTGCCAGCAGCTCCCCCCTCGCTGGGACCGGGGAGCTGTTTTTT; clone size: many; D gene: NA; V gene: TRBV28; J gene: TRBJ2-2
CDR3 protein: CASSKALCDSQYF; CDR3 DNA: TGTGCCAGCAGCAAAGCGCTCTGCGACAGTCAGTACTTC; clone size: many; D gene: NA; V gene: TRBV21-1; J gene: TRBJ2-4
CDR3 protein: CASSPEVSFQETQYF; CDR3 DNA: TGCGCCAGCAGCCCGGAGGTCAGTTTCCAAGAGACCCAGTACTTC; clone size: NA; D gene: NA; V gene: TRBV5-1; J gene: TRBJ2-5
CDR3 protein: CSVPDRVNTGELFF; CDR3 DNA: TGCAGTGTTCCGGACAGGGTTAACACCGGGGAGCTGTTTTTT; clone size: few; D gene: TRBD1; V gene: TRBV20-1; J gene: TRBJ2-2
CDR3 protein: CASSLAGSSYNSPLHF; CDR3 DNA: TGTGCCAGCAGCCTAGCGGGGAGCTCCTATAATTCACCCCTCCACTTT; clone size: many; D gene: NA; V gene: TRBV27; J gene: TRBJ1-6
CDR3 protein: CASHSGLSAYEQYF; CDR3 DNA: TGTGCCAGCCATAGCGGCCTATCGGCCTACGAGCAGTACTTC; clone size: many; D gene: NA; V gene: TRBV7-9; J gene: TRBJ2-7
CDR3 protein: CASSLATASSYNEQFF; CDR3 DNA: TGTGCCAGCAGTTTAGCTACGGCTAGCTCCTACAATGAGCAGTTCTTC; clone size: few; D gene: NA; V gene: TRBV28; J gene: TRBJ2-1
CDR3 protein: CSADWGHNEQFF; CDR3 DNA: TGCAGCGCCGACTGGGGGCACAATGAGCAGTTCTTC; clone size: many; D gene: NA; V gene: TRBV29-1; J gene: TRBJ2-1
CDR3 protein: CASSFGGRSSYNEQFF; CDR3 DNA: TGTGCCAGCAGCTTCGGCGGGAGGAGCTCCTACAATGAGCAGTTCTTC; clone size: many; D gene: TRBD2; V gene: TRBV13; J gene: TRBJ2-1
CDR3 protein: CASSESRQPLGDTQYF; CDR3 DNA: TGTGCCAGCAGTGAAAGCAGGCAGCCCCTGGGGGATACGCAGTATTTT; clone size: NA; D gene: NA; V gene: TRBV2; J gene: TRBJ2-3
CDR3 protein: CASSPASQGADGNTIYF; CDR3 DNA: TGCGCCAGCAGCCCAGCTTCACAGGGGGCGGATGGAAACACCATATATTTT; clone size: NA; D gene: TRBD1; V gene: TRBV4-1; J gene: TRBJ1-3
CDR3 protein: CSVQTPQGGSLEQYF; CDR3 DNA: TGCAGCGTCCAGACCCCACAGGGCGGTTCCCTCGAGCAGTACTTC; clone size: few; D gene: NA; V gene: TRBV29-1; J gene: TRBJ2-7
CDR3 protein: CSARPGTQYF; CDR3 DNA: TGCAGCGCCCGCCCGGGTACGCAGTATTTT; clone size: NA; D gene: NA; V gene: TRBV29-1; J gene: TRBJ2-3
CDR3 protein: CASSTGTRRNTEAFF; CDR3 DNA: TGTGCCAGCAGCACAGGCACCCGGCGGAACACTGAAGCTTTCTTT; clone size: once; D gene: NA; V gene: TRBV28; J gene: TRBJ1-1